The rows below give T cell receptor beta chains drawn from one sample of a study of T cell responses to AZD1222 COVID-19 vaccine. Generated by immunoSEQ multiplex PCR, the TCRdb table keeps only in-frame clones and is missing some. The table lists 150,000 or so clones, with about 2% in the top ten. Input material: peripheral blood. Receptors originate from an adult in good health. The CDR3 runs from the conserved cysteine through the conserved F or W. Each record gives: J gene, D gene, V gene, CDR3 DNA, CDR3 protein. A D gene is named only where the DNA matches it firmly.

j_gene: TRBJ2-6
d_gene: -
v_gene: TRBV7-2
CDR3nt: TGTGCCAGCAGCTTAGAGGGGACCTCTGGGGCCAACGTCCTGACTTTC
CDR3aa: CASSLEGTSGANVLTF

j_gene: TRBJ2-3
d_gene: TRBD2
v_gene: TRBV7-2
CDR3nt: TGTGCCAGCAGCTGGGGGGGGACTCGGGATACGCAGTATTTT
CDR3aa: CASSWGGTRDTQYF

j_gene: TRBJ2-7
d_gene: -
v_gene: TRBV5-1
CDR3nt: TGCGCCAGCAGCCTCTTGGTTGGACGGTACGAGCAGTACTTC
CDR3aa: CASSLLVGRYEQYF

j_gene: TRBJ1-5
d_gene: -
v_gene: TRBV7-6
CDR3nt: TGTGCCAGCAGCCTTCACGGGCAGCCCCAGCATTTT
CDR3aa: CASSLHGQPQHF

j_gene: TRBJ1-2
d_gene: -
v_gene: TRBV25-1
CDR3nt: TGTGCCAGCATCCCAAAGGGGTTGGGGACACTGAAGTATGGCTACACCTTC
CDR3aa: CASIPKGLGTLKYGYTF

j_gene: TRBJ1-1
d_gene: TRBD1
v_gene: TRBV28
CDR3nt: TGTGCCAGCAGTCTCGTCCCGGGACAGGGGGGAGCTTTCTTT
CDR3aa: CASSLVPGQGGAFF

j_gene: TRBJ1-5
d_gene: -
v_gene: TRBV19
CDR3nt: TGTGCCAGTAGTGTACAACATCTTAGCAATCAGCCCCAGCATTTT
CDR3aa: CASSVQHLSNQPQHF

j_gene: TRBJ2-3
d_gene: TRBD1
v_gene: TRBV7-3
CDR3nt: TGTGCCAGCAGCTACACTACCCCGGGACAGGGGAGAGATACGCAGTATTTT
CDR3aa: CASSYTTPGQGRDTQYF

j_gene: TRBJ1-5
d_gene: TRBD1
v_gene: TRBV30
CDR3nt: TGTGCCTGGAGCCCTTTTCGGACAGGGGAGTTCGATCAGCCCCAGCATTTT
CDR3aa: CAWSPFRTGEFDQPQHF

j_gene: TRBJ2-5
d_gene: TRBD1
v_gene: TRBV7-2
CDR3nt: TGTGCCAGCAGCCCGCGGGTGGGCAGGGGGTACCAAGAGACCCAGTACTTC
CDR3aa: CASSPRVGRGYQETQYF

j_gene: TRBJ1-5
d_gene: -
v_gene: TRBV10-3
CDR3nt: TGTGCCATCAGCCCAGAACACAACACGCCCCAGCATTTT
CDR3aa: CAISPEHNTPQHF

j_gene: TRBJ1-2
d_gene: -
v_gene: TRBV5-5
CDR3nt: TGTGCCAGCAGCTTGGAAGGCCCTAACTATGGCTACACCTTC
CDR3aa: CASSLEGPNYGYTF

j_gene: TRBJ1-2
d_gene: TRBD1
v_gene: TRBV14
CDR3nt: TGTGCCAGCAGCCGCCGATTCAAGGGGGCCCACTATGGCTACACCTTC
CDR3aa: CASSRRFKGAHYGYTF

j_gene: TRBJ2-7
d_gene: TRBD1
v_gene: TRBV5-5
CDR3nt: TGTGCCAGCAGCGAACAGGGGGCGCAATGGAACTACGAGCAGTACTTC
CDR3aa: CASSEQGAQWNYEQYF

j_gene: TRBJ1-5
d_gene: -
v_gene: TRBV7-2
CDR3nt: TGTGCCAGCAGCTTAGAACAGTATAGCAATCAGCCCCAGCATTTT
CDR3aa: CASSLEQYSNQPQHF

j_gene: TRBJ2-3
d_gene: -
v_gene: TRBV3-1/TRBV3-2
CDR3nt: TGTGCCAGCAGCGAAGGCTACAACACAGATACGCAGTATTTT
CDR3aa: CASSEGYNTDTQYF

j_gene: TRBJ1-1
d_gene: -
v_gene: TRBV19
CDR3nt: TGTGCCAGTAGTATTCGGTTGAACACTGAAGCTTTCTTT
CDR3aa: CASSIRLNTEAFF

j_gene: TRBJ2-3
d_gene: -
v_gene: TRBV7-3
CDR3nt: TGTGCCAGCAGCTCCACTTCACGAAGCACAGATACGCAGTATTTT
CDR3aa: CASSSTSRSTDTQYF

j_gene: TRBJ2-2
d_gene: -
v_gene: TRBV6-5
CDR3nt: TGTGCCAGCACCCCGGACCCTGCGGGTGGGGAGCTGTTTTTT
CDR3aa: CASTPDPAGGELFF

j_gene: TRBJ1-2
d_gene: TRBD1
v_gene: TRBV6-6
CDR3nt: TGTGCCATCGGACAGGTGGTGTACTATGGCTACACCTTC
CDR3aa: CAIGQVVYYGYTF

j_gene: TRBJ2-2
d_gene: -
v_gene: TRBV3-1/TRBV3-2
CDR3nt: TGTGCCAGCAGCCAGGTGGACGGCGGGGAGCTGTTTTTT
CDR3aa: CASSQVDGGELFF

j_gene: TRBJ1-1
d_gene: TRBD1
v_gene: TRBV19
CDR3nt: TGTGCCAGTAGTTCCTCGGACAGGGGGAACACTGAAGCTTTCTTT
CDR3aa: CASSSSDRGNTEAFF

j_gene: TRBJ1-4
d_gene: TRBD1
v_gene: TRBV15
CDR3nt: TGTGCCACCAGCAGAGGGACAGGGGCCCTTCGGGAAAAACTGTTTTTT
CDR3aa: CATSRGTGALREKLFF

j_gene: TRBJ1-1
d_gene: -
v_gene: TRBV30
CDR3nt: TGTGCCTGGAGTGGGGAGATGTTATGGACTGAAGCTTTCTTT
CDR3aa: CAWSGEMLWTEAFF

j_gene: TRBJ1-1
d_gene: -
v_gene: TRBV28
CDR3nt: TGTGCCAGCAGTCATCTAGCCACTGAAGCTTTCTTT
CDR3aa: CASSHLATEAFF

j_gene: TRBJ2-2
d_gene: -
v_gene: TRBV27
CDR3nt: TGTGCCAGCAGTTTAATATACGGGGAGCTGTTTTTT
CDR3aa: CASSLIYGELFF

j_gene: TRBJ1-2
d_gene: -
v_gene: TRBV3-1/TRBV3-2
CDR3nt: TGTGCCAGCAGCCAACGTAACGGATACTATGGCTACACCTTC
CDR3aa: CASSQRNGYYGYTF

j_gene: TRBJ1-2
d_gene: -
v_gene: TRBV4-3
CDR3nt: TGCGCCAGCAGCCAAGATAGAGGGGTCTATGGCTACACCTTC
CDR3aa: CASSQDRGVYGYTF

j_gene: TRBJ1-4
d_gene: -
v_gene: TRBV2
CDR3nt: TGTGCCAGCAGTGGGACTGGGTCTAATGAAAAACTGTTTTTT
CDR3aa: CASSGTGSNEKLFF

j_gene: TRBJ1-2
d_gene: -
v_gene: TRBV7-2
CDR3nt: TGTGCCAGCAGCTTAATGGAAAATGGCTACACCTTC
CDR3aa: CASSLMENGYTF

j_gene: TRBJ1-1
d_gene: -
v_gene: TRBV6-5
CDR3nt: TGTGCCAGCAGGGCCTCGGCCCTGAACACTGAAGCTTTCTTT
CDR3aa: CASRASALNTEAFF

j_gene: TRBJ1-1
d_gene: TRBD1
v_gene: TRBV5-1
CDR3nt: TGCGCCAGCAGCGGGGACAGGGGTTGGTCTGAAGCTTTCTTT
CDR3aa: CASSGDRGWSEAFF

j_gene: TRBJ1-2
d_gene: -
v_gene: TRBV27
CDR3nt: TGTGCCAGCAGTTTATCGGGCCCACAGGTGGCGGTCTATGGCTACACCTTC
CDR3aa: CASSLSGPQVAVYGYTF

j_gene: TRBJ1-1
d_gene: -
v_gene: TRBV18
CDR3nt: TGTGCCAGCTCACCACCTTCGTCGAGGAAGGGCTGGACTTTCTTT
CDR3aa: CASSPPSSRKGWTFF

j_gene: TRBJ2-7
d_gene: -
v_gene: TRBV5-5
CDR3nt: TGTGCCAGCAGCTTGTGGGGGACCTACGAGCAGTACTTC
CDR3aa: CASSLWGTYEQYF

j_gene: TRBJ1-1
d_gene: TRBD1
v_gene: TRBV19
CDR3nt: TGTGCCAGTAGGGACAGGTTGAACACTGAAGCTTTCTTT
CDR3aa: CASRDRLNTEAFF

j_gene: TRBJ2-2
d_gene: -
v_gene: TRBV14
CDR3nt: TGTGCCAGCAGCCAAGTGATGGGGGGGGAGCTGTTTTTT
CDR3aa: CASSQVMGGELFF

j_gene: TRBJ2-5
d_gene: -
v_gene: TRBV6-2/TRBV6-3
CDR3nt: TGTGCCAGCAGTCCCCAAGAGACCCAGTACTTC
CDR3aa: CASSPQETQYF

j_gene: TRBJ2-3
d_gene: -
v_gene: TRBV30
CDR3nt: TGTGCCTGGAGTGTACTCGCGGGGACGTGGGATACGCAGTATTTT
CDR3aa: CAWSVLAGTWDTQYF

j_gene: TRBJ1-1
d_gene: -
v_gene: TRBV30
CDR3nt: TGTGCCTGGAGTCACCGGGGGAACACTGAAGCTTTCTTT
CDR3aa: CAWSHRGNTEAFF

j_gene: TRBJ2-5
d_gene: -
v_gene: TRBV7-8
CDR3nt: TGTGCCAGCAGCTTAGGTCCGGGAATACAAGAGACCCAGTACTTC
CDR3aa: CASSLGPGIQETQYF

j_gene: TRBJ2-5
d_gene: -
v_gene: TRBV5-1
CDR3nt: TGCGCCAGCAGCCCCGGCGCGGGGGAGACCCAGTACTTC
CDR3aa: CASSPGAGETQYF

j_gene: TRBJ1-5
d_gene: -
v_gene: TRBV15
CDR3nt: TGTGCCACCAGCAGAGCCCGAATGGCAAATCAGCCCCAGCATTTT
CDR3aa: CATSRARMANQPQHF

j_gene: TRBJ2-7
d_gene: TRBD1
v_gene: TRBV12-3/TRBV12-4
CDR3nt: TGTGCCAGCGGGGGACAGTTCTACGAGCAGTACTTC
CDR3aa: CASGGQFYEQYF

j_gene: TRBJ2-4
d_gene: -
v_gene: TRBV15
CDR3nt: TGTGCCACCAGCAGAGATTACAGTAAAAACATTCAGTACTTC
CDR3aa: CATSRDYSKNIQYF

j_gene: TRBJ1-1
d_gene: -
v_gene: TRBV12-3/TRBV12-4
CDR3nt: TGTGCCAGCAGATCCGGGCCAGGAAGAGCTTTCTTT
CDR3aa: CASRSGPGRAFF

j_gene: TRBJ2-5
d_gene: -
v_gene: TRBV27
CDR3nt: TGTGCCAGCAGTACTAATCAAGAGACCCAGTACTTC
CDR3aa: CASSTNQETQYF

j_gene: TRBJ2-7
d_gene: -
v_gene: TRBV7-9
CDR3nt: TGTGCCAGCAGCACCCGAGGGACTTACGAGCAGTACTTC
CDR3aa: CASSTRGTYEQYF

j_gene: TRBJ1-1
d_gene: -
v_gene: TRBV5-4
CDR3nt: TGTGCCAGCAGCTTTCCGGGAGACCTGAACACTGAAGCTTTCTTT
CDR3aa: CASSFPGDLNTEAFF

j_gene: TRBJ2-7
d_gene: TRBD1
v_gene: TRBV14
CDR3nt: TGTGCCAGCAGCCAAGAATCGGGACAGCACTACGAGCAGTACTTC
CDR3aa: CASSQESGQHYEQYF

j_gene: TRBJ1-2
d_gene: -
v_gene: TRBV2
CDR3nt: TGTGCCAGCAGTGAACACCCAGCTAACTATGGCTACACCTTC
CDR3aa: CASSEHPANYGYTF

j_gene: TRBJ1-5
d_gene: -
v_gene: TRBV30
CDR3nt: TGTGCCTGGAGTCACAGGGAAAATCAGCCCCAGCATTTT
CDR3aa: CAWSHRENQPQHF

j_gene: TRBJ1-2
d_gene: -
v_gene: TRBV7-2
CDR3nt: TGTGCCAGCAGCTTTGGACAGTTCTATGGCTACACCTTC
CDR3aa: CASSFGQFYGYTF

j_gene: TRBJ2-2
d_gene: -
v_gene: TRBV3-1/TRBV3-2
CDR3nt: TGTGCCAGCAGCCAAGGGTTGAGTTCCGGGGAGCTGTTTTTT
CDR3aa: CASSQGLSSGELFF

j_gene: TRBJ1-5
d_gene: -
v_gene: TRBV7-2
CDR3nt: TGTGCCAGCAGCAGACGGACAAGCAACAATCAGCCCCAGCATTTT
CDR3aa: CASSRRTSNNQPQHF